The next 20 T cell receptor beta chains were all read from a single sample in a study of OX40 agonist ivuxolimab in advanced cancers. The table came from immunoSEQ multiplex PCR; TCRdb's copy has only in-frame clones and leaves some out. The sample has around 30,000 clones, less than 90% seen once. The sample consisted of CD4+ or CD8+ T cells sorted from blood, taken in a trial of the OX40 agonist ivuxolimab. The receptor set was obtained from an adult with an advanced solid tumor such as melanoma, head and neck, liver or kidney cancer.

The J gene is TRBJ2-1, the V gene TRBV21-1; the table names TRBD2, a call not compared with the DNA. TRBV21-1 is recorded as a pseudogene. The CDR3 runs 17 residues. This CDR3 reads CASSKEVLAGEVDEQFF. Written as DNA, the CDR3 is TGTGCCAGCAGCAAAGAGGTCCTAGCGGGAGAGGTGGATGAGCAGTTCTTC.

This sequence joins TRBV28 and TRBJ2-7; D is unresolved. The germline V and J ends were trimmed by 5 bases and 3 bases, with 5 bases remaining between them. CDR1 and CDR2 (germline): MDHEN, SYDVKM. The CDR3 spans 11 residues. The CDR3 DNA follows: TGTGCCAGCAGTACCTACTACGAGCAGTACTTC. Protein product: CASSTYYEQYF.

Remarks on this clone: The sample contains more than one DNA sequence encoding this CDR3. The chain carries TRBV30 and TRBJ1-2; 7 bases are a match to TRBD1. V gave up 4 bases and J gave up 8 bases; unmatched junction bases: 10. The CDR3 has 13 residues. Germline V gives CDR1 GTSNPN, CDR2 SVGIG (reference sequence). CDR3 region: CAWTRQGPGGYTF. As DNA, the CDR3 is TGTGCCTGGACTAGACAGGGACCAGGGGGCTACACCTTC.

This sequence joins TRBV9 and TRBJ2-7; a possible D gene is TRBD1 (5 bases). Trimming took 1 base from V and 7 from J, leaving 12 bases between them. Looked up from germline, CDR1 is SGDLS and CDR2 is YYNGEE. The CDR3 is made up of 13 amino acids. In DNA, the CDR3 is TGTGCCAGCAGCGTAAAAGGGGCGAGTGAGCAGTACTTC. This codes for CASSVKGASEQYF.

The V and J genes are TRBV5-1 and TRBJ2-5; perhaps TRBD2 as D (6 bases). Germline values: CDR1 SGHRS, CDR2 YFSETQ. This CDR3 region has 16 residues. V shed 1 base and J shed 4 bases, with 17 bases lying between them. Here the CDR3 reads CASSLIPGDPGETQYF. For the CDR3, the DNA is TGCGCCAGCAGCTTGATTCCGGGGGACCCCGGAGAGACCCAGTACTTC. Full variable domain (outside the CDR3, taken from reference TRBV5-1 and TRBJ2-5): KAGVTQTPRYLIKTRGQQVTLSCSPISGHRSVSWYQQTPGQGLQFLFEYFSETQRNKGNFPGRFSGRQFSNSRSEMNVSTLELGDSALYLCASSLIPGDPGETQYFGPGTRLLVL.

The chain combines TRBV4-3 with TRBJ2-5; D ambiguous. The last part of the DNA fits TRBJ2-7 better; the J call may be wrong. The germline CDR1 and CDR2 sequences are LGHNA and YSLEER. This CDR3 is 13 amino acids long. The DNA of the CDR3 is TGCGCCAGCAGCCAAGGAAGTGGCTACGAGCAGTACTTC. Amino acid sequence: CASSQGSGYEQYF.

This clone was seen only a few times. The DNA for the CDR3 is TGTGCCAGCACTGGGACAGGAGGGAGCAATCAGCCCCAGCATTTT. Amino acid sequence: CASTGTGGSNQPQHF. This chain uses TRBV6-5 with TRBJ1-5; 8 nucleotides agree with TRBD1. Per the germline V gene, CDR1 is MNHEY and CDR2 is SVGAGI. The CDR3 consists of 15 residues. J gave up 1 base and V 7 bases, and 6 bases lay outside the gene matches.

About this clone: Other DNA variants within this sample encode the same CDR3. The rearrangement uses TRBV5-1 and TRBJ2-7; 12 nucleotides agree with TRBD2. Germline CDR1 reads SGHRS; CDR2 reads YFSETQ. This CDR3 has 17 residues. V dropped 1 base and J dropped 1; count of bases not matched to a gene: 6. The CDR3 bases are TGCGCCAGCAGCTTGTTTATCCTAGCGGGAGGGTCCTACGAGCAGTACTTC. This sequence encodes CASSLFILAGGSYEQYF.

The V gene is TRBV7-3, the J gene TRBJ2-5, with D possibly being TRBD2 (7 bases). The CDR3 spans 13 residues. The ends were cut back, 5 bases at V and 4 bases at J, with 11 bases in the middle. Germline-derived CDR1 and CDR2 are SGHTA and FQGTGA. Here the CDR3 reads CASSPGGPETQYF. The CDR3, as DNA: TGTGCCAGCAGCCCCGGGGGGCCAGAGACCCAGTACTTC.

V and J are TRBV21-1 and TRBJ2-5; the table's D call, TRBD2, has no DNA check behind it. TRBV21-1 is listed as a pseudogene. The CDR3 is 22 amino acids. The CDR3 DNA is TGTGCCAGCAGCAAAGATTTCTCAACTAGCGGGGGGGCCAGGAAGGATCTGGAGACCCAGTACTTC. Translating gives CASSKDFSTSGGARKDLETQYF.

The rearrangement joins TRBV7-2 to TRBJ2-7; 8 nucleotides line up with TRBD2. The CDR3 consists of 15 residues. With V trimmed by 3 bases and J by 2 bases, 6 bases remained unmatched. Germline V CDR1 and CDR2: SGHTA, FQGNSA. The CDR3 nucleotides read TGTGCCAGCAGCTTCGGACTAGCATCCGCCTACGAGCAGTACTTC. Its translation is CASSFGLASAYEQYF.

In nucleotides, the CDR3 is TGCGCCAGCAGCCAAGTCCAGGGTAACTATGGCTACACCTTC. Protein product: CASSQVQGNYGYTF. This chain uses TRBV4-1 with TRBJ1-2; perhaps TRBD1 as D (5 bases). The germline gives CDR1 MGHRA, CDR2 YSYEKL. Deletions cut 1 base from V and 1 base from J, with 7 bases between. The CDR3 runs to 14 residues.

The J gene is TRBJ2-7, the V gene TRBV7-3, with D maybe TRBD2 (6 bases). CDR3 length equals 13 residues. Germline CDR1 reads SGHTA; CDR2 reads FQGTGA. Trimming removed 5 bases from V and 3 bases from J, with 11 bases in between. The CDR3 region is CASSPGLGYEQYF. The CDR3 DNA sequence: TGTGCCAGCAGCCCGGGACTTGGCTACGAGCAGTACTTC. The variable domain in full, completed from reference TRBV7-3 and TRBJ2-7, reads GAGVSQTPSNKVTEKGKYVELRCDPISGHTALYWYRQSLGQGPEFLIYFQGTGAADDSGLPNDRFFAVRPEGSVSTLKIQRTERGDSAVYLCASSPGLGYEQYFGPGTRLTVT.

This clone occurred a few times. The chain combines TRBV6-4 with TRBJ1-1; D is undetermined. CDR3 length: 14 amino acids. Germline loops: CDR1 MRHNA, CDR2 SNTAGT. The V end lost 6 bases, the J end lost 5 bases, and 16 bases lay between the germline ends. The CDR3 nucleotides read TGTGCCAGCAGCCCCTCGGGAGAGGAGACTGAAGCTTTCTTT. This codes for CASSPSGEETEAFF.

The J gene is TRBJ1-2, the V gene TRBV9; tentatively, D is TRBD1 (5 bases). This CDR3 comprises 14 residues. V dropped 0 bases and J dropped 4 bases, with 10 bases sitting between them. The germline V gene encodes CDR1 SGDLS and CDR2 YYNGEE. Here the CDR3 DNA reads TGTGCCAGCAGCGTAGGCGGGGACCCCTATGGCTACACCTTC. This translates into CASSVGGDPYGYTF.

This chain joins TRBV4-1 and TRBJ2-2; 11 bases are shared with TRBD1. The V gene's germline CDR1 is MGHRA and CDR2 YSYEKL. The CDR3 consists of 16 residues. The J segment lost 4 bases and the V segment lost 4 bases, leaving 5 bases of the junction unmatched. This CDR3 is CASSLSGTGGTGELFF. In nucleotides, the CDR3 is TGCGCCAGCAGCCTTTCCGGGACAGGGGGCACCGGGGAGCTGTTTTTT.

V is TRBV6-5 and J is TRBJ1-1, with D possibly TRBD1 on 5 matching bases. V was shortened by 10 bases and J by 0 bases, with 9 bases between the two germline ends. The germline V gene has CDR1 MNHEY and CDR2 SVGAGI. The CDR3 is made up of 12 amino acids. The CDR3 nucleotides are TGTGCCACCAGGGCCATGAACACTGAAGCTTTCTTT. Translating gives CATRAMNTEAFF.

V gene TRBV4-2 combines with J gene TRBJ2-7; TRBD2 matches at 8 bases. V shed 0 bases and J 3 bases; nucleotides not matched to a gene: 13. The CDR3 totals 18 residues. Germline V gene data show CDR1 as LGHNA and CDR2 as YNFKEQ. Written as DNA, the CDR3 is TGTGCCAGCAGCCAAGAAAGATCGAGCGGGGGATGGAGCTACGAGCAGTACTTC. Translated: CASSQERSSGGWSYEQYF.

J is TRBJ2-3 and V is TRBV9; D is possibly TRBD2 (6 bases). Germline CDR1 and CDR2: SGDLS and YYNGEE. V lost 2 bases, J lost 3 bases, and 13 bases lay in between. The CDR3 is made up of 15 amino acids. The CDR3 sequence is CASSVYGGETDTQYF. CDR3 nucleotides: TGTGCCAGCAGCGTTTACGGCGGGGAAACAGATACGCAGTATTTT.

The rearrangement links TRBV14 to TRBJ2-1, with D hard to call. Germline CDR1 is SGHDN and CDR2 is FVKESK. This CDR3 has 13 amino acids. V was trimmed by 1 base and J by 4 bases, leaving 5 bases between them. The CDR3 sequence is CASSQGTYNEQFF. The CDR3 nucleotides read TGTGCCAGCAGCCAAGGCACGTACAATGAGCAGTTCTTC. The full variable domain, in which reference TRBV14 and TRBJ2-1 provide the parts outside the CDR3, is EAGVTQFPSHSVIEKGQTVTLRCDPISGHDNLYWYRRVMGKEIKFLLHFVKESKQDESGMPNNRFLAERTGGTYSTLKVQPAELEDSGVYFCASSQGTYNEQFFGPGTRLTVL.